This TCR beta chain was observed in a study of identical twins. For this clonotype: Antigen specificity is unknown.

A universal primer site was added by template switching, and unique molecular identifiers were carried by the cDNA. TCRdb analysed the 5' RACE reads with MiXCR anew, one entry per CDR3 protein. This repertoire shows 500,000 or so distinct CDR3 sequences, approximately 14% found once; its top ten account for approximately 0.52%. The study, taken as a whole, reports: For out-of-frame alpha sequences shared by twins, low generation probability was in excess. Carriage of fewer insertions was seen in abundant cord blood beta clonotypes, whereas memory repertoires showed none. One should note that invariant MAIT and iNKT cells could partly confound zero-insertion analyses.

V was clipped by 7 bases and J by 6 bases; unmatched bases: 6. Germline CDR1 and CDR2: MNHNS and SASEGT. The CDR3 contains 14 residues. These data were also reused for a study on yellow fever vaccine responses in identical twins.

Sequencing was carried out using CD4+ T cells sorted from blood. The receptor comes from a woman in her late teens or twenties in good health. The rearrangement joins TRBV6-1 to TRBJ2-5, with 12 bases aligning to TRBD2. CDR3 nucleotides: TGTGCCAGCACTCTAGCGGGGGGGGAAAAGACCCAGTACTTC. Its protein product is CASTLAGGEKTQYF.